The entry that follows covers one TCR beta chain sequence. Antigen specificity is unknown. The sample comes from a study of cytomegalovirus exposure and HLA in healthy donors. Broader study findings: Most subjects had HLA-A and HLA-B alleles reportedly predicted accurately by TCR beta sequences.

Deletions cut 3 bases from V and 3 bases from J, with 24 bases between. This CDR3 spans 18 amino acids. Germline V gene lookup returns CDR1 SGHTA and CDR2 FQGNSA. In the PCR, 60 Vbeta and 13 Jbeta primers were used. Only in-frame clones appear in the TCRdb table, and some are missing; sequencing was by immunoSEQ multiplex PCR. Of about 62,000 clones in the sample, roughly 75% were seen once. The rearrangement joins TRBV7-2 to TRBJ2-7; D is unclear. The sequence derives from a woman younger than 45 in good health and CMV-seronegative. Sample: PBMCs. CDR3 in amino acids: CASSLVLGYPFSLYEQYV. CDR3 nucleotides: TGTGCCAGCAGCTTGGTCCTGGGCTACCCATTTAGTCTCTACGAGCAGTACGTC.